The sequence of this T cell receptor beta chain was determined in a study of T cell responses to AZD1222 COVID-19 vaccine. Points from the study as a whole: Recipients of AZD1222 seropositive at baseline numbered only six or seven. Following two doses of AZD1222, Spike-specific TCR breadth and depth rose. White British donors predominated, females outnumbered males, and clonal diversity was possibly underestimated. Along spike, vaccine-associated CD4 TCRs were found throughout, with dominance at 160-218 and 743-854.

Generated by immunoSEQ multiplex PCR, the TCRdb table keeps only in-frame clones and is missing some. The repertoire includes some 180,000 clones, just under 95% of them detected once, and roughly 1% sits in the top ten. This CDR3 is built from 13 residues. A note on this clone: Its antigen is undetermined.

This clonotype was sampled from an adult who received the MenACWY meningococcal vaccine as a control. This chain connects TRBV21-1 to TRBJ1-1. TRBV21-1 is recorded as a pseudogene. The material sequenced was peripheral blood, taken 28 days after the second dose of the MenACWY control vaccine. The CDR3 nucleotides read TGTGCCAGCAGCAACAGAGAAGGTTTAGAGGCTTTCTTT. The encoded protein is CASSNREGLEAFF.